This T cell receptor beta chain is drawn from a study of control samples from healthy donors and cancer patients. The germline V gene has CDR1 LGHDT and CDR2 YNNKEL (reference sequence). V lost 1 base, J lost 7 bases, and 1 base stayed unmatched. This CDR3 spans 14 amino acids. Produced via immunoSEQ multiplex PCR; TCRdb's table is partial and in-frame only. The sample consists of approximately 90,000 clones, approximately 93% of them appearing once. The J gene is TRBJ2-1, the V gene TRBV3-1 (or the pseudogene TRBV3-2), with TRBD2 identical over 10 bases. The sample consisted of blood. This TCR came from a woman between 25 and 40 years old in good health. CDR3 sequence: CASSQGTSGNEQFF. CDR3 coding DNA: TGTGCCAGCAGCCAAGGGACTAGCGGAAATGAGCAGTTCTTC.